These 14 T cell receptor beta chains came from one sample sequenced in a study of beta chain features in type 1 diabetes. Notes on the study in general: Moderately but significantly shorter TCRB CDR3s were found in Type 1 diabetes patients in all four CD4+ subsets.

For these receptors, no antigen is known. All of the isolated RNA was reverse transcribed, so expressed TCRB transcripts were sequenced. Profiled with immunoSEQ multiplex PCR; TCRdb holds only in-frame clones, not every one. The repertoire holds 350,000 to 450,000 clones, with over 10% as singletons. The sample was naive CD4+ T cells from blood. The receptors stem from a woman aged 18 to 35 with type 1 diabetes.

This chain links TRBV7-2 with TRBJ1-4; perhaps TRBD1 as D (5 bases). With 5 bases removed from V and 3 bases from J, the gap between germline ends came to 13 bases. Germline lookup yields CDR1 SGHTA and CDR2 FQGNSA. This CDR3 is 15 amino acids long. The CDR3 DNA sequence: TGTGCCAGCAGCCTTAGGTGGGGGGCTAATGAAAAACTGTTTTTT. Its protein is CASSLRWGANEKLFF.

In this sample, this clone turned up a few times. This chain joins TRBV6-6 and TRBJ1-5, with D tentatively TRBD1 (6 bases). The CDR3 extends over 13 amino acids. Per germline, CDR1 MNHNY and CDR2 SVGAGI (reference sequence). The germline V and J ends were trimmed by 3 bases and 7 bases, with 10 bases remaining between them. DNA of the CDR3: TGTGCCAGCAGTTATGCGGGGGGCCAGCCCCAGCATTTT. It translates to CASSYAGGQPQHF.

The rearrangement joins TRBV5-1 to TRBJ2-3; TRBD2 matches 8 bases. Germline V gene data show CDR1 as SGHRS and CDR2 as YFSETQ. The CDR3 consists of 14 residues. The trim removed 4 bases at V and 4 bases at J, leaving 5 bases unmatched. The CDR3 region has the DNA TGCGCCAGCAGCACGCCTAGCGGGTCAGATACGCAGTATTTT. It yields the protein CASSTPSGSDTQYF.

This clone was seen a few times. The chain recombines TRBV5-6 with TRBJ2-2, with 7 bases that match TRBD1. Germline trimming cut 6 bases from V and 0 bases from J; bases unmatched to any gene: 5. CDR1 and CDR2 from the germline V gene are SGHDT and YYEEEE. This CDR3 has 15 amino acids. The CDR3, as DNA: TGTGCCAGCAATAGGGGGACAGCGAACACCGGGGAGCTGTTTTTT. Translation: CASNRGTANTGELFF. The full variable domain, rest sourced from reference TRBV5-6 and TRBJ2-2, is DAGVTQSPTHLIKTRGQQVTLRCSPKSGHDTVSWYQQALGQGPQFIFQYYEEEERQRGNFPDRFSGHQFPNYSSELNVNALLLGDSALYLCASNRGTANTGELFFGEGSRLTVL.

This clone was detected a few times. The V and J genes are TRBV4-1 and TRBJ2-1, with 7 bases lining up with TRBD1. Germline assignment: CDR1 MGHRA and CDR2 YSYEKL. CDR3 length: 13 amino acids. The V segment lost 3 bases and the J segment 9 bases; nucleotides outside the gene matches: 5. The CDR3 bases are TGCGCCAGCAGCCAGACGACAGGGACTGAGCAGTTCTTC. This gives the protein CASSQTTGTEQFF.

The chain is built from TRBV28 and TRBJ2-1; 12 bases are a match to TRBD2. Germline CDR1 is MDHEN and CDR2 is SYDVKM. Trimming cost V 5 bases and J 8 bases; bases outside gene matches: 10. The CDR3 has 16 residues. Written as DNA, the CDR3 is TGTGCCAGCAGTCCCACTCTAGCGGGAGGGCAGTATGAGCAGTTCTTC. Residues: CASSPTLAGGQYEQFF.

This clone was found a few times. The CDR3 loop reads CASSVGTSVETQYF. Written as DNA, the CDR3 is TGTGCCAGCAGCGTAGGGACTAGCGTAGAGACCCAGTACTTC. The chain links TRBV9 to TRBJ2-5; 9 bases map to TRBD2. This CDR3 has 14 residues. Germline V gene data show CDR1 as SGDLS and CDR2 as YYNGEE. The ends lost 0 bases at V and 4 bases at J; junction bases unmatched: 1.

This clone turned up a few times. The V and J genes are TRBV5-1 and TRBJ2-1; TRBD1 matches at 9 bases. The CDR3 contains 15 residues. Germline lookup yields CDR1 SGHRS and CDR2 YFSETQ. Germline trimming cut 5 bases from V and 2 bases from J; bases unmatched to any gene: 5. CDR3 amino acids: CASRDTGGAYNEQFF. The CDR3 DNA follows: TGCGCCAGCAGGGATACAGGGGGCGCCTACAATGAGCAGTTCTTC.

The chain's CDR3 is CASSFTGGNQETQYF. The CDR3 DNA follows: TGTGCCAGCAGCTTTACAGGGGGGAACCAAGAGACCCAGTACTTC. The chain recombines TRBV7-7 with TRBJ2-5, with 8 bases identical to TRBD1. CDR1 SSHAT and CDR2 FNYEAQ come from the germline V gene (reference sequence). V dropped 3 bases and J dropped 0; count of bases not matched to a gene: 3. The CDR3 runs to 15 residues.

CDR3 region: CASSPRLAGPELPTDTQYF. The CDR3 DNA reads TGTGCCAGCAGCCCCCGACTAGCGGGACCTGAGCTTCCAACAGATACGCAGTATTTT. The chain employs TRBV9 and TRBJ2-3, with 11 bases identical to TRBD2. The CDR3 is 19 residues long. The V and J ends lost 4 bases and 3 bases, in that order; junction bases with no gene match: 16. Germline lookup yields CDR1 SGDLS and CDR2 YYNGEE.

This chain joins TRBV7-9 and TRBJ2-1, with TRBD2 identical over 11 bases. The V segment lost 5 bases and the J segment 1 base; nucleotides outside the gene matches: 7. CDR1 is SEHNR and CDR2 is FQNEAQ in the germline V gene (reference sequence). There are 17 residues in the CDR3. CDR3 nucleotides: TGTGCCAGCAGCGCGACTAGCGGGAAATGGTCCTACAATGAGCAGTTCTTC. Protein: CASSATSGKWSYNEQFF.

This chain links TRBV13 with TRBJ2-1, with 10 nucleotides matching TRBD2. J gave up 9 bases and V 2 bases, and 7 bases lay outside the gene matches. The germline CDR1 and CDR2 sequences are PRHDT and FYEKMQ (reference sequence). This CDR3 region has 15 residues. For the CDR3, the DNA is TGTGCCAGCAGCTTAATCGATCTAGCGGGAGTTGAGCAGTTCTTC. Translating it yields CASSLIDLAGVEQFF.

The chain links TRBV4-3 to TRBJ2-2; D possibly corresponds to TRBD2 (6 bases). Germline V gives CDR1 LGHNA, CDR2 YSLEER. CDR3 length: 15 residues. The V end was cut by 0 bases, the J end by 6 bases, with 11 bases between. CDR3 nucleotide sequence: TGCGCCAGCAGCCAAGATTGGGAGGTAGCCGGGGAGCTGTTTTTT. Protein sequence: CASSQDWEVAGELFF.

This clone occurred a few times. This same CDR3 is encoded by further DNA sequences in the sample. This sequence joins TRBV5-1 and TRBJ2-5; the match to TRBD2 covers 11 bases. With V trimmed by 4 bases and J by 4 bases, 3 bases remained unmatched. This CDR3 has 14 amino acids. Germline-derived CDR1 and CDR2 are SGHRS and YFSETQ. CDR3 nucleotides: TGCGCCAGCAGCCTAGGGACTAGCGGAGAGACCCAGTACTTC. This gives the protein CASSLGTSGETQYF.